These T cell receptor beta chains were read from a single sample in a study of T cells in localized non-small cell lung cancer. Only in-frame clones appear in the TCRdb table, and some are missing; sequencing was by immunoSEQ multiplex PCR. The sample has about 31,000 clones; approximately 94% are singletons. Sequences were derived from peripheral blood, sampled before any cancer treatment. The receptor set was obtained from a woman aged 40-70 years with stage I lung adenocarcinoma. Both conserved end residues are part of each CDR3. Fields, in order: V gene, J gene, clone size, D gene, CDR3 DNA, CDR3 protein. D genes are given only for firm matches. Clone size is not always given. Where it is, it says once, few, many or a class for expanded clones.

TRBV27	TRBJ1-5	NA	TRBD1	TGTGCCAGCAGACGTTCGGGGACAGGGGGGTCCGGCAATCAGCCCCAGCATTTT	CASRRSGTGGSGNQPQHF
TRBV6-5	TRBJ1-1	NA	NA	TGTGCCAGCAGTTACTCGTCCGGGGCTCAGAGCACTGAAGCTTTCTTT	CASSYSSGAQSTEAFF
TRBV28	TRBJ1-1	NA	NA	TGTGCCAGCAGTTCCCCCACCCCTACCCGGAACACTGAAGCTTTCTTT	CASSSPTPTRNTEAFF
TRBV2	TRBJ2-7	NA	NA	TGTGCCAGCGGCCAGGGGGGATACGAGCAGTACTTC	CASGQGGYEQYF
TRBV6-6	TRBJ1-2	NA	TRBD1	TGTGCCAGCAGTGCAGGGGGCAAGGGTGGCTACACCTTC	CASSAGGKGGYTF
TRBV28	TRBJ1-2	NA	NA	TGTGCCAGCAGTAGAAACTATGGCTACACCTTC	CASSRNYGYTF
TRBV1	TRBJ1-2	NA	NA	TGCACCAGCAGATACACAAGTGTGCGAAAGACCTATGGCTACACCTTC	CTSRYTSVRKTYGYTF
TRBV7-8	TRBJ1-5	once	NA	TGTGCCAGCACAGGGCAAATGGGTAGCAATCAGCCCCAGCATTTT	CASTGQMGSNQPQHF
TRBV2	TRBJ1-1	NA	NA	TGTGCCAGCAGTGAGTGGTCCGGAGGCGCTGAAGCTTTCTTT	CASSEWSGGAEAFF
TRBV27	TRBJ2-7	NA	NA	TGTGCCAGCAGTCCTCGGCACGCTACCTACGAGCAGTACTTC	CASSPRHATYEQYF
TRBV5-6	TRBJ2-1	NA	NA	TGTGCCAGCAGACGCCGGGACATCGGCAATGAGCAGTTCTTC	CASRRRDIGNEQFF